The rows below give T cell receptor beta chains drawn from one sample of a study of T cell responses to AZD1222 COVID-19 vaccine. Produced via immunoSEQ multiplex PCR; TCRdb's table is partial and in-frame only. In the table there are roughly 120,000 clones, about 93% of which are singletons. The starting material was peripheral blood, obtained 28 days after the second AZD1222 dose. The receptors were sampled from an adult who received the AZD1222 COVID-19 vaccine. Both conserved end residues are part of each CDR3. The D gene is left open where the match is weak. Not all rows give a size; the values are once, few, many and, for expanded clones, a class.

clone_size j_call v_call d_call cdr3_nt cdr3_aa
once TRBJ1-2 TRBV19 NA TGTGCCAGTAGTAACCCGGGACTGCGAATGGGCTACACCTTC CASSNPGLRMGYTF
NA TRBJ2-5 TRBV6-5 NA TGTGCCAGCAGTTACGGCAGCGAGACCCAGTACTTC CASSYGSETQYF
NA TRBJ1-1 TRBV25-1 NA TGTGCCAGCAGTAGAGCACGGGTACCTTTCTTT CASSRARVPFF
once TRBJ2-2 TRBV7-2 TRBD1 TGTGCCAGCAGCTTGGACAGGCCTTTAGTGGGCGGGGAGCTGTTTTTT CASSLDRPLVGGELFF
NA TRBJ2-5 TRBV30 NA TGTGCCTGGAGCGGACTACCGTTAGGCGTGCGGGAGACCCAGTACTTC CAWSGLPLGVRETQYF
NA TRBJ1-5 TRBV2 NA TGTGCCAGCAGTGCCGAGGGGGGCAATCAGCCCCAGCATTTT CASSAEGGNQPQHF
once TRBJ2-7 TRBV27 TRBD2 TGTGCCAGCAGTCCCTCTAGCGGTATACGCTCCTACGAGCAGTACTTC CASSPSSGIRSYEQYF
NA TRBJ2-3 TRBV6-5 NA TGTGCCAGCAGACCACGGACTCGATACACAGATACGCAGTATTTT CASRPRTRYTDTQYF
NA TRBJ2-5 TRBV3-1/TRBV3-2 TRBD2 TGTGCCAGCAGTGAACAACTAGCGGAAGAGACCCAGTACTTC CASSEQLAEETQYF
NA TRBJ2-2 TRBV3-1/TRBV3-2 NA TGTGCCAGCAGCCGGGTCACCGGGGAGCTGTTTTTT CASSRVTGELFF
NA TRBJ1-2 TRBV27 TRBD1 TGTGCCAGCATGCCGGGACAGGGGGCTTACGATGGCTACACCTTC CASMPGQGAYDGYTF
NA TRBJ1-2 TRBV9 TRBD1 TGTGCCAGCAGCGGGACCGAAGACAGGGCCTGGGGAGGCTACACCTTC CASSGTEDRAWGGYTF
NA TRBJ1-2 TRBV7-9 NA TGTGCCAGCAGCTTAGGGCCACGGGGCTACACCTTC CASSLGPRGYTF
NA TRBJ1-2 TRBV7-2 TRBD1 TGTGCCAGCAGCCTACTAACAGGGGGCGGCGGAGGCTACACCTTC CASSLLTGGGGGYTF
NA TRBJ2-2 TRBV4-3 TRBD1 TGCGCCAGCAGCCCCCCCGGACAGGGGAGGTCCGGGGAGCTGTTTTTT CASSPPGQGRSGELFF
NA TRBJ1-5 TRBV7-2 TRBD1 TGTGCCAGCAGCTCCGGACAGGCTCAGCCCCAGCATTTT CASSSGQAQPQHF
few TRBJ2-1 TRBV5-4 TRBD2 TGTGCCAGCAGCTTGGCCAGACTAGCGGGGCGGGTGGATGAGCAGTTCTTC CASSLARLAGRVDEQFF
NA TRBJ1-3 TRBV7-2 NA TGTGCCAGCAAAGGGGCTGGAAACACCATATATTTT CASKGAGNTIYF
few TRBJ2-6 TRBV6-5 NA TGTGCCAGCTTCCACCCAGGGGACTGGGCCAACGTCCTGACTTTC CASFHPGDWANVLTF
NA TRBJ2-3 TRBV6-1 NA TGTGCCAGCAGTGAAGAAGACGGTACAGATACGCAGTATTTT CASSEEDGTDTQYF